These 20 T cell receptor beta chains were all obtained from the same sample, sequenced in a study of radiotherapy plus CTLA-4 blockade in lung cancer. The method was immunoSEQ multiplex PCR; TCRdb's version includes in-frame clones alone and lacks a portion of them. The sample consists of about 120,000 clones, 85% to 90% of them appearing once. The material sequenced was peripheral blood, taken from a patient treated with radiotherapy plus ipilimumab. The receptors shown here come from a human donor with non-small cell lung cancer that progressed on radiotherapy plus ipilimumab.

V is TRBV5-1 and J is TRBJ1-2; D possibly corresponds to TRBD1 (5 bases). V was cut by 4 bases and J by 8 bases, with 15 bases left in between. The CDR3 length is 13 residues. Germline lookup yields CDR1 SGHRS and CDR2 YFSETQ. The CDR3 spells CASSGTGYGGYTF. The DNA of the CDR3 is TGCGCCAGCAGCGGGACGGGGTACGGGGGCTACACCTTC.

The V and J genes are TRBV4-1 and TRBJ2-5, with D maybe TRBD1 (7 bases). Germline V CDR1 and CDR2: MGHRA, YSYEKL. The CDR3 has 14 residues. V lost 3 bases, J lost 2 bases, and 10 bases lay in between. Written as DNA, the CDR3 is TGCGCCAGCAGCCAGCGGGACAGTCAAGAGACCCAGTACTTC. This gives the protein CASSQRDSQETQYF.

The chain joins TRBV5-6 to TRBJ2-1, with 9 bases lining up with TRBD1. V trimming: 2 bases; J trimming: 5 bases; junction bases outside the gene matches: 17. Germline V lookup: CDR1 SGHDT, CDR2 YYEEEE. The CDR3 covers 19 residues. As DNA, the CDR3 is TGTGCCAGCAGCTTTTACAGGGGGCGGTTAGGGGTCCCAAACAATGAGCAGTTCTTC. Protein product: CASSFYRGRLGVPNNEQFF.

The chain links TRBV4-2 to TRBJ2-1; D is perhaps TRBD1 (5 bases). The V end lost 4 bases, the J end lost 2 bases, and 12 bases lay between the germline ends. Looked up from germline, CDR1 is LGHNA and CDR2 is YNFKEQ. CDR3 length equals 15 residues. The CDR3 protein is CASSPEMGPYNEQFF. The CDR3 DNA sequence: TGTGCCAGCAGCCCGGAAATGGGGCCCTACAATGAGCAGTTCTTC.

The chain couples TRBV5-1 to TRBJ2-7; 7 nucleotides agree with TRBD1. CDR3 length equals 13 residues. Germline V gene data show CDR1 as SGHRS and CDR2 as YFSETQ. Trimming at V came to 4 bases and at J to 2 bases, leaving 3 bases not matched to a gene. The CDR3 sequence: CASSEGATYEQYF. DNA of the CDR3: TGCGCCAGCAGCGAGGGGGCTACCTACGAGCAGTACTTC.

There are a few counts of this clone. Other nucleotide sequences in the sample specify the same CDR3. CDR3 nucleotides: TGTGCCAGCTCACCGGGACCCAATCAGCCCCAGCATTTT. This translates into CASSPGPNQPQHF. This chain joins TRBV18 and TRBJ1-5; weak D call: TRBD1 (5 bases). The V gene lost 3 bases and the J gene lost 3 bases, with 6 bases spanning the gap. Germline V gives CDR1 KGHSH, CDR2 LQKENI. This CDR3 is built from 13 residues.

The chain is built from TRBV6-4 and TRBJ2-1; 10 nucleotides line up with TRBD2. J lost 6 bases, V lost 6 bases, and 8 bases had no gene match. CDR3 size: 15 residues. Germline CDR1 MRHNA, CDR2 SNTAGT. The CDR3 spells CASSPRASGSNEQFF. Written as DNA, the CDR3 is TGTGCCAGCAGCCCCCGGGCTAGCGGGAGCAATGAGCAGTTCTTC.

The J gene is TRBJ1-2, the V gene TRBV9; D not resolved. Trimming took 5 bases from V and 5 from J, leaving 7 bases between them. The germline gives CDR1 SGDLS, CDR2 YYNGEE. The CDR3 totals 11 residues. CDR3 coding DNA: TGTGCCAGCAGAACAGATTATGGCTACACCTTC. It specifies CASRTDYGYTF.

This clone was counted once. The chain couples TRBV6-6 to TRBJ1-3, with TRBD1 identical over 7 bases. CDR3 length equals 15 residues. The V gene end was trimmed by 7 bases and the J gene end by 0 bases; junction bases not matched to a gene: 6. Germline V gene data show CDR1 as MNHNY and CDR2 as SVGAGI (reference sequence). Here the CDR3 reads CASTTTGISGNTIYF. In nucleotides, the CDR3 is TGTGCCAGCACCACGACAGGGATCTCTGGAAACACCATATATTTT.

The chain carries TRBV15 and TRBJ1-5; D is uncertain. The V gene's germline CDR1 is LNHNV and CDR2 YYDKDF (reference sequence). The CDR3 length is 17 residues. V lost 0 bases and J 0 bases, leaving 12 bases between the germline ends. This CDR3 is CATSRDGLNYSNQPQHF. DNA for the CDR3: TGTGCCACCAGCAGAGATGGGCTTAACTATAGCAATCAGCCCCAGCATTTT.

The chain uses TRBV7-9 and TRBJ2-5; no definite D call. The J call may be in error: the DNA end matches TRBJ2-7 better. The CDR3 sequence is 14 residues long. Looked up from germline, CDR1 is SEHNR and CDR2 is FQNEAQ (reference sequence). In nucleotides, the CDR3 is TGTGCCAGCAGCTTAGGCGGAACTTCCTACGAGCAGTACTTC. Its translation: CASSLGGTSYEQYF.

CDR3 DNA sequence: TGTGCCAGCACTCGCTTCACCGATGAGCAGTTCTTC. Its translation: CASTRFTDEQFF. J is TRBJ2-1 and V is TRBV6-1, with D unresolved. Deletions cut 7 bases from V and 8 bases from J, with 12 bases between. The CDR3 covers 12 residues. CDR1 and CDR2 from the germline V gene are MNHNS and SASEGT.

The chain couples TRBV7-2 to TRBJ2-1; no definite D call. CDR1 SGHTA and CDR2 FQGNSA come from the germline V gene. This CDR3 region has 15 residues. The V end was cut by 4 bases, the J end by 2 bases, with 12 bases between. This chain's CDR3 is CASSYKSGTYNEQFF. DNA of the CDR3: TGTGCCAGCAGCTACAAGAGTGGGACCTACAATGAGCAGTTCTTC.

The CDR3 bases are TGTGCCAGCAGCTTGGAAACGGGGGCATCTGAAGCTTTCTTT. This gives the protein CASSLETGASEAFF. The chain employs TRBV5-4 and TRBJ1-1; TRBD1 might be the D (6 bases). The germline CDR1 and CDR2 sequences are SGHNT and YYREEE (reference sequence). V lost 0 bases and J 6 bases, leaving 12 bases between the germline ends. The CDR3 has 14 residues.

J is TRBJ1-1 and V is TRBV4-1; 7 bases agree with TRBD1. Trimming at V came to 3 bases and at J to 4 bases, leaving 8 bases not matched to a gene. CDR1 and CDR2 (germline): MGHRA, YSYEKL. This CDR3 has 15 amino acids. The CDR3 DNA reads as TGCGCCAGCAGCCACGTAGACAGGGAGGGCACTGAAGCTTTCTTT. It yields the protein CASSHVDREGTEAFF.

The chain has TRBV7-9 and TRBJ1-5, with 7 bases aligning to TRBD1. The CDR3 consists of 15 residues. Trimming cost V 4 bases and J 6 bases; bases outside gene matches: 9. Germline loops: CDR1 SEHNR, CDR2 FQNEAQ (reference sequence). The CDR3 coding sequence is TGTGCCAGCAGCTCCGACAGGGTGGCGGGTCAGCCCCAGCATTTT. Its translation is CASSSDRVAGQPQHF. The whole variable domain, remainder taken from reference TRBV7-9 and TRBJ1-5, is DTGVSQNPRHKITKRGQNVTFRCDPISEHNRLYWYRQTLGQGPEFLTYFQNEAQLEKSRLLSDRFSAERPKGSFSTLEIQRTEQGDSAMYLCASSSDRVAGQPQHFGDGTRLSIL.

This chain links TRBV5-6 with TRBJ1-1, with D uncertain. This CDR3 is built from 15 residues. V was shortened by 5 bases and J by 3 bases, with 17 bases between the two germline ends. From germline, CDR1 is SGHDT and CDR2 YYEEEE. CDR3 in DNA: TGTGCCAGCAGGTCGTCCGCGAGTTCGGACACTGAAGCTTTCTTT. Protein: CASRSSASSDTEAFF. The full variable domain, in which reference TRBV5-6 and TRBJ1-1 provide the parts outside the CDR3, is DAGVTQSPTHLIKTRGQQVTLRCSPKSGHDTVSWYQQALGQGPQFIFQYYEEEERQRGNFPDRFSGHQFPNYSSELNVNALLLGDSALYLCASRSSASSDTEAFFGQGTRLTVV.

The chain combines TRBV2 with TRBJ2-7; 11 positions agree with TRBD2. Germline CDR1 is SNHLY and CDR2 is FYNNEI. Trimming at V came to 7 bases and at J to 0 bases, leaving 17 bases not matched to a gene. The CDR3 has 19 residues. For the CDR3, the DNA is TGTGCCAGCACCAGAAACCTAGCGGGAGGAGGGGGGTTCTCCTACGAGCAGTACTTC. This codes for CASTRNLAGGGGFSYEQYF.

The chain has TRBV5-6 and TRBJ2-7, with D possibly matching TRBD1 (6 bases). V was pared by 4 bases and J by 6 bases, with 26 bases between. The germline CDR1 and CDR2 sequences are SGHDT and YYEEEE. The CDR3 extends over 17 amino acids. For the CDR3, the DNA is TGTGCCAGCAGCCCTGAAATGACAGGAGTTTCAATACGCGAGCAGTACTTC. Translated: CASSPEMTGVSIREQYF.

This clone was detected once. Other nucleotide sequences in the sample specify the same CDR3. V and J are TRBV6-5 and TRBJ2-7, with 11 nucleotides matching TRBD2. The germline gives CDR1 MNHEY, CDR2 SVGAGI. This CDR3 contains 13 residues. V lost 2 bases to trimming and J lost 7 bases; unmatched junction nucleotides: 1. DNA for the CDR3: TGTGCCAGCAGTTACATAGCGGGAGGGGAGCAGTACTTC. Translated, it gives CASSYIAGGEQYF.